These 17 T cell receptor beta chains originate from one sample sequenced in a study of beta chain features in type 1 diabetes. Every isolated RNA sample was fully reverse transcribed, so sequencing captured expressed TCRB transcripts. Measured with immunoSEQ multiplex PCR; TCRdb has only the in-frame clones, and not every one. The data show 150,000 to 190,000 clones, roughly 8.1% seen once. Material for sequencing was central memory CD4+ T cells from blood. Source of these receptors: a young man in good health.

The rearrangement links TRBV19 to TRBJ2-7, with 9 bases fitting TRBD1. Germline V gives CDR1 LNHDA, CDR2 SQIVND (reference sequence). Germline trimming cut 8 bases from V and 2 bases from J; bases unmatched to any gene: 7. The CDR3 totals 14 residues. In DNA, the CDR3 is TGTGCCAGTGGATCACAGGGGGCAACCTACGAGCAGTACTTC. Translating it yields CASGSQGATYEQYF.

The rearrangement links TRBV6-1 to TRBJ1-1, with D hard to call. The CDR3 has 13 amino acids. Germline CDR1 reads MNHNS; CDR2 reads SASEGT. V lost 9 bases to trimming and J lost 9 bases, with 20 bases between them. The CDR3 is CASPPGGIEKAFF. CDR3 DNA sequence: TGTGCCAGTCCACCGGGAGGTATAGAGAAAGCTTTCTTT.

This clone was seen a handful of times. The gene calls are TRBV19 and TRBJ2-3, with D possibly TRBD2 on 5 matching bases. Germline-derived CDR1 and CDR2 are LNHDA and SQIVND (reference sequence). The CDR3 has 13 residues. V shed 11 bases and J shed 2 bases, with 14 bases lying between them. CDR3 sequence: CASNEGVTDTQYF. CDR3 coding DNA: TGTGCCTCGAACGAGGGCGTCACAGATACGCAGTATTTT.

The rearrangement uses TRBV25-1 and TRBJ1-4, with D possibly TRBD1 on 5 matching bases. CDR3 length: 13 residues. V shed 3 bases and J shed 7 bases, with 9 bases lying between them. Germline CDR1 reads MGHDK; CDR2 reads SYGVNS. As DNA, the CDR3 is TGTGCCAGCAGTGACAGGGCAATTGAAAAACTGTTTTTT. Protein: CASSDRAIEKLFF.

This clone was seen more than once but under ten times. The V call is TRBV5-1, the J call TRBJ2-3; a weak D match, TRBD2 (6 bases). CDR3 length: 13 residues. The germline V and J ends were trimmed by 4 bases and 6 bases, with 12 bases remaining between them. Germline V gene sequence: CDR1 SGHRS, CDR2 YFSETQ. CDR3 bases: TGCGCCAGCAGCCCCCGGGACTTCGATACGCAGTATTTT. This codes for CASSPRDFDTQYF.

As for this clone: This clone may be a read error of a much larger clone one base away. The chain recombines TRBV4-2 with TRBJ2-7; 7 bases align to TRBD1. Germline lookup yields CDR1 LGHNA and CDR2 YNFKEQ. The CDR3 loop spans 15 amino acids. Losses at the gene ends were 2 bases for V and 3 bases for J; bases not matched to a gene: 7. The CDR3 nucleotides read TGTGCCAGCAGCCAAATGTTGACAGGGCGCTACGAGCAGTACTTC. Translation: CASSQMLTGRYEQYF.

Only a few counts were recorded for this clone. This rearrangement joins TRBV29-1 to TRBJ2-3; 11 nucleotides line up with TRBD2. Germline-derived CDR1 and CDR2 are SQVTM and ANQGSEA. V trimming: 2 bases; J trimming: 6 bases; junction bases outside the gene matches: 7. The CDR3 spans 15 residues. The CDR3 sequence is CSVEILAGAVDTQYF. CDR3 nucleotides: TGCAGCGTTGAAATACTAGCGGGAGCAGTGGATACGCAGTATTTT.

This clone was picked up a small number of times. J is TRBJ1-6 and V is TRBV4-3; D call uncertain. Germline CDR1 LGHNA, CDR2 YSLEER. The CDR3 length is 14 residues. The V gene lost 3 bases and the J gene lost 8 bases, with 11 bases spanning the gap. DNA for the CDR3: TGCGCCAGCAGCCAGGAGCGGTCGGATTCACCCCTCCACTTT. Its protein is CASSQERSDSPLHF.

This clone appeared a few times. The rearrangement uses TRBV2 and TRBJ2-1; 14 bases agree with TRBD2. The germline V gene encodes CDR1 SNHLY and CDR2 FYNNEI. V was clipped by 6 bases and J by 10 bases; unmatched bases: 5. This CDR3 spans 14 amino acids. CDR3 protein: CASRGLAGGVEQFF. The CDR3 DNA follows: TGTGCCAGCAGAGGACTAGCGGGAGGTGTGGAGCAGTTCTTC. The full variable domain, its missing parts supplied by reference TRBV2 and TRBJ2-1, is EPEVTQTPSHQVTQMGQEVILRCVPISNHLYFYWYRQILGQKVEFLVSFYNNEISEKSEIFDDQFSVERPDGSNFTLKIRSTKLEDSAMYFCASRGLAGGVEQFFGPGTRLTVL.

CDR3 in DNA: TGTGCCATCAGATCAGCGGCTGGGGCCAACGTCCTGACTTTC. Its translation is CAIRSAAGANVLTF. This chain connects TRBV10-3 to TRBJ2-6; possible D gene TRBD2, 5 bases. This CDR3 is 14 amino acids long. Germline V gives CDR1 ENHRY, CDR2 SYGVKD. Trimming cost V 6 bases and J 2 bases, with 8 bases left between them.

This clone was observed a handful of times. This chain joins TRBV9 and TRBJ1-1; D unresolved. V was clipped by 4 bases and J by 0 bases, with 16 bases between them. Germline V CDR1 and CDR2: SGDLS, YYNGEE. This CDR3 contains 16 residues. CDR3 nucleotides: TGTGCCAGCAGCCCCACGGGGTCCCGGTTGAACACTGAAGCTTTCTTT. It specifies CASSPTGSRLNTEAFF.

The chain recombines TRBV5-1 with TRBJ1-4; 8 bases line up with TRBD1. Germline V gene sequence: CDR1 SGHRS, CDR2 YFSETQ. CDR3 length: 17 amino acids. V lost 0 bases to trimming and J lost 5 bases; unmatched junction nucleotides: 9. The CDR3 coding sequence is TGCGCCAGCAGCTTGGGGACAGGGTCCGGAGGAAATGAAAAACTGTTTTTT. This translates into CASSLGTGSGGNEKLFF.

At least ten counts were recorded for this clone. This chain links TRBV28 with TRBJ2-7; 8 nucleotides line up with TRBD1. The CDR3 has 15 amino acids. V was clipped by 4 bases and J by 3 bases; unmatched bases: 8. The germline gives CDR1 MDHEN, CDR2 SYDVKM. The CDR3 loop reads CASSSSGTGHYEQYF. The CDR3 DNA reads TGTGCCAGCAGTTCCTCTGGGACAGGACACTACGAGCAGTACTTC.

Only a few counts were recorded for this clone. The chain is built from TRBV11-2 and TRBJ2-1, with D perhaps matching TRBD1 (6 bases). The V gene's germline CDR1 is SGHAT and CDR2 FQNNGV. The CDR3 is 17 residues long. Trimming shortened V by 1 base and J by 6 bases, and 19 bases separated the two germline ends. CDR3 bases: TGTGCCAGCAGCTTAGGAGGGACATCGAATATGGTCAATGAGCAGTTCTTC. Protein sequence: CASSLGGTSNMVNEQFF.

This clone has only a few counts. This rearrangement joins TRBV4-3 to TRBJ1-5; D remains unclear. Per the germline V gene, CDR1 is LGHNA and CDR2 is YSLEER. V was pared by 0 bases and J by 7 bases, with 13 bases between. This CDR3 has 15 residues. In nucleotides, the CDR3 is TGCGCCAGCAGCCAAGAGTGGGCATCCGCGCAGCCCCAGCATTTT. Its translation is CASSQEWASAQPQHF.

This clone came up many times. The chain combines TRBV5-8 with TRBJ2-6; tentative D call: TRBD2 (7 bases). Trimming removed 4 bases from V and 2 bases from J, with 13 bases in between. Germline V CDR1 and CDR2: SGHTS, YDEGEE. This CDR3 has 16 residues. The CDR3 sequence: CASSPWGGPGANVLTF. The CDR3 DNA sequence: TGTGCCAGCAGCCCCTGGGGGGGCCCTGGGGCCAACGTCCTGACTTTC.

This clone was detected a few times. The chain carries TRBV7-9 and TRBJ1-1; D possibly corresponds to TRBD1 (5 bases). Trimming shortened V by 5 bases and J by 4 bases, and 14 bases separated the two germline ends. Germline loops: CDR1 SEHNR, CDR2 FQNEAQ (reference sequence). CDR3 length: 14 residues. This CDR3 reads CASSRDLGGTEAFF. CDR3 sequence (DNA): TGTGCCAGCAGCCGGGACTTGGGGGGCACTGAAGCTTTCTTT.